This record concerns one T cell receptor (beta chain) sequence. This sample is drawn from a study of identical twins. TCRdb ran MiXCR on the 5' RACE reads and lists one entry per CDR3 protein. The data contain 1.5 million to 2 million distinct CDR3 sequences, about 31% of them singletons. The V gene lost 2 bases and the J gene lost 4 bases, with 10 bases spanning the gap. The germline CDR1 and CDR2 sequences are LGHDT and YNNKEL (reference sequence). The CDR3 loop spans 14 amino acids. The TCR was taken from a newborn girl in good health. The sequenced material came from cord blood. The chain is built from TRBV3-1 and TRBJ2-3, with D hard to call. The CDR3 region is CASSQYRRADTQYF. The CDR3 DNA is TGTGCCAGCAGCCAATACAGAAGGGCAGATACGCAGTATTTT.